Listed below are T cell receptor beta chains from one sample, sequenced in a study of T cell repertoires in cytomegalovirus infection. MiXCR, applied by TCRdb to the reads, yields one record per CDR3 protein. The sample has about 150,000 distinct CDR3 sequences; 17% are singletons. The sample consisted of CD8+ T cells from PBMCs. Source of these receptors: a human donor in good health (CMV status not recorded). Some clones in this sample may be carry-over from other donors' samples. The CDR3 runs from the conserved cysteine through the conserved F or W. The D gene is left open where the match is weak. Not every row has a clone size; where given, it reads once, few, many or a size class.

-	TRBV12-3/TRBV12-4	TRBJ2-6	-	TGTGCCAGCAGTTTGGGCAGCTCTAGCTCTGGGGCCAACGTCCTGACTTTC	CASSLGSSSSGANVLTF
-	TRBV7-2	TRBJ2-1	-	TGTGCCAGCAGAGAGCGGATCGGGGGCCCCTACAATGAGCAGTTCTTC	CASRERIGGPYNEQFF
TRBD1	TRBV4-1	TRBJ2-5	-	TGCGCCAGCAGCCAGGACAGGGGGCAACAGGAGACCCAGTACTTC	CASSQDRGQQETQYF
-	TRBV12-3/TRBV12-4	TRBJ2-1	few	TGTGCCAGCAGCCTAAACGGTGATGAGCAGTTCTTC	CASSLNGDEQFF
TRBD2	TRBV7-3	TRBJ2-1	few	TGTGCCAGCAGCTTAGGGCGGGAGGGCCAGTTCCTCTACAATGAGCAGTTCTTC	CASSLGREGQFLYNEQFF
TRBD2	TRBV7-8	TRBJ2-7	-	TGTGCCAGCAGCCCGAGGACTAGCGGGATGAGCGAGCAGTACTTC	CASSPRTSGMSEQYF
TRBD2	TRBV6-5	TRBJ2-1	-	TGTGCCAGCAGTCGACTAGCGACCTACAATGAGCAGTTCTTC	CASSRLATYNEQFF
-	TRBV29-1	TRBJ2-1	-	TGCCACGGACAGACTTCCTACAATGAGCAGTTCTTC	CHGQTSYNEQFF
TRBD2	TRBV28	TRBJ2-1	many	TGTGCCAGCAGCCCCTCTAGCGGGGGTTACAATGAGCAGTTCTTC	CASSPSSGGYNEQFF
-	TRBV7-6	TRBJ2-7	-	TGTGCCAGCAGCACTGCCAAGCAGTACGAGCAGTACTTC	CASSTAKQYEQYF
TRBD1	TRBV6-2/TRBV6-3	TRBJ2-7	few	TGTGCCAGCAGTCCTTACCGGGACAGCTACGAGCAGTACTTC	CASSPYRDSYEQYF
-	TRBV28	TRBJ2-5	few	TGTGCCAGCAGTTTGCAGGGTGTGGAGACCCAGTACTTC	CASSLQGVETQYF
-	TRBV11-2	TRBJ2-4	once	TGTGCCAGCAGCCCACTAGCCAAAAACATTCAGTACTTC	CASSPLAKNIQYF
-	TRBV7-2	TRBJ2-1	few	TGTGCCAGCAGCTCGGGGGACCTTTCGTACAATGAGCAGTTCTTC	CASSSGDLSYNEQFF
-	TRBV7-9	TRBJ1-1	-	TGTGCCAGCAGCCGCGACACTGAAGCTTTCTTT	CASSRDTEAFF
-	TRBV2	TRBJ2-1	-	TGTGCGACCAAGGGGTACGAGCAGTTCTTC	CATKGYEQFF
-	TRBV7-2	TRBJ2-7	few	TGTGCCAGCAGCTCCTCAGGGTTGGCGAACTACGAGCAGTACTTC	CASSSSGLANYEQYF
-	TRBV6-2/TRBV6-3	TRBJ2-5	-	TGTGCCAGCAGTTACCCCGAGACCCAGTACTTC	CASSYPETQYF
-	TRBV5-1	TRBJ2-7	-	TGCGCCAGCAGTAACGGCAGGGCGATCGACGAGCAGTACTTC	CASSNGRAIDEQYF
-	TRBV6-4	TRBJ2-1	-	TGTGCCAGCAGTGACTCGGTGGGCTCCTACAATGAGCAGTTCTTC	CASSDSVGSYNEQFF
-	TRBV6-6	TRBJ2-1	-	TGTGCCAGCAGTTACTCGTTGCGCGGGGGCGGGAATGAGCAGTTCTTC	CASSYSLRGGGNEQFF
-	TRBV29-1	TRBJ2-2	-	TGCAGCGTTCGCCCGGGGGAAGCGAGGGCCGGGGAGCTGTTTTTT	CSVRPGEARAGELFF
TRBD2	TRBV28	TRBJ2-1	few	TGTGCCAGCAACCTAAGGCTAGCGGGAGTTAATGAGCAGTTCTTC	CASNLRLAGVNEQFF
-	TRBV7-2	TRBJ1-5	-	TGTGCCAGCAGCTTAGTGTGGACAGCAGATCAGCCCCAGCATTTT	CASSLVWTADQPQHF
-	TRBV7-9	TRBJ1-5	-	TGTGCCAGCAGCTTTAATAGCAATCAGCCCCAGCATTTT	CASSFNSNQPQHF
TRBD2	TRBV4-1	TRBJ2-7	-	TGCGCCAGCAGCCAAATGACTAGCGGAACCTACGAGCAGTACTTC	CASSQMTSGTYEQYF
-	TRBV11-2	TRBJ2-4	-	TGTGCCAGCAGCTTAGAAGGCAGGGGTGCCAAAAACATTCAGTACTTC	CASSLEGRGAKNIQYF
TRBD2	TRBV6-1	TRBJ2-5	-	TGTGCCAGCAGTGGACTTAACGGGCTAGCGGAAAAAGAGACCCAGTACTTC	CASSGLNGLAEKETQYF
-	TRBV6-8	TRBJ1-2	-	TGTGCCAGCAGTTACTCTGGAGGCGGCTACACCTTC	CASSYSGGGYTF
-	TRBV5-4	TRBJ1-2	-	TGTGCCAGCAGCTTGGAAGGACCTCTCTATGGCTACACCTTC	CASSLEGPLYGYTF
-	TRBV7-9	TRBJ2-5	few	TGTGCCAGCAGCCCGGGACCAGGGATGGGAGAGACCCAGTACTTC	CASSPGPGMGETQYF
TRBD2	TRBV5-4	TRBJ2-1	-	TGTGCCAGCAGCAACCGTCTAGCGGCCTCCTGGAATGAGCAGTTCTTC	CASSNRLAASWNEQFF
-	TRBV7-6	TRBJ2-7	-	TGTGCCAGCAGCTTATCCGGGGCGCGATACGAGCAGTACTTC	CASSLSGARYEQYF
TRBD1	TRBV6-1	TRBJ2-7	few	TGTGCCAGCAGGGCGGACAGGGGCCACGAGCAGTACTTC	CASRADRGHEQYF
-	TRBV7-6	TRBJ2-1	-	TGTGCCAGCAGCAACACGGGACAAAACAATGAGCAGTTCTTC	CASSNTGQNNEQFF